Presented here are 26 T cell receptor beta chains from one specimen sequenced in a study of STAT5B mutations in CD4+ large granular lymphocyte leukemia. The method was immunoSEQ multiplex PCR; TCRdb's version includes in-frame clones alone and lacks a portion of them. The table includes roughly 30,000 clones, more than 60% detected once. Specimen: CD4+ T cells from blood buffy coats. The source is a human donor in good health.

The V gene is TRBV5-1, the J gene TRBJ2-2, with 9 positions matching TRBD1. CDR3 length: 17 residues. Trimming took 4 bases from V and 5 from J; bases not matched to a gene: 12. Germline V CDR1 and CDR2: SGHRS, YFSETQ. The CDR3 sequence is CASSHARQGVGTGELFF. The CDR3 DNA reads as TGCGCCAGCAGCCATGCTAGACAGGGGGTCGGAACCGGGGAGCTGTTTTTT.

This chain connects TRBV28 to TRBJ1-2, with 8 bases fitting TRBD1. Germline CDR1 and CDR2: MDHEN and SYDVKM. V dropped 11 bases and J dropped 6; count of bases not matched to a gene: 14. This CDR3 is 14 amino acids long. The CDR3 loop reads CAASAGTGKHGYTF. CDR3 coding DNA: TGTGCCGCTTCAGCCGGGACAGGTAAACATGGCTACACCTTC.

As DNA, the CDR3 is TGTGCCAGCAGTTTGGTAGATACGCAGTATTTT. The encoded protein is CASSLVDTQYF. The V call is TRBV6-1, the J call TRBJ2-3; D gene uncertain. V lost 5 bases to trimming and J lost 5 bases, with 5 bases between them. This CDR3 is 11 amino acids long. Germline CDR1 is MNHNS and CDR2 is SASEGT.

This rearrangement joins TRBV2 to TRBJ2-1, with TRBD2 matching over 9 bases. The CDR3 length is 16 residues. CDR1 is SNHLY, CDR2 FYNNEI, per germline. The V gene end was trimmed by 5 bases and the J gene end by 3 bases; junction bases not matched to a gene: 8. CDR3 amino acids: CASSPDLAGYYNEQFF. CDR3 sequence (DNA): TGTGCCAGCAGTCCCGATCTAGCGGGGTACTACAATGAGCAGTTCTTC. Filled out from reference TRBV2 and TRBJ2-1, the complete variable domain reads EPEVTQTPSHQVTQMGQEVILRCVPISNHLYFYWYRQILGQKVEFLVSFYNNEISEKSEIFDDQFSVERPDGSNFTLKIRSTKLEDSAMYFCASSPDLAGYYNEQFFGPGTRLTVL.

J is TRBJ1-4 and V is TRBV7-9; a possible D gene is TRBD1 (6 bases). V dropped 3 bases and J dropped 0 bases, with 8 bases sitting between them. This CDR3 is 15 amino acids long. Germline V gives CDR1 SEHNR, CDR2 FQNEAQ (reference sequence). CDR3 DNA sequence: TGTGCCAGCAGCTTGCCAGGGGCAACTAATGAAAAACTGTTTTTT. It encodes CASSLPGATNEKLFF.

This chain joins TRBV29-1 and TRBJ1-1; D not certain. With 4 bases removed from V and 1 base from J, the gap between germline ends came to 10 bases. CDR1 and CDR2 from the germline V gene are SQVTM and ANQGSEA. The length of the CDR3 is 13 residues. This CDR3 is CSVGGFPNTEAFF. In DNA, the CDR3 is TGCAGCGTTGGAGGGTTTCCGAACACTGAAGCTTTCTTT.

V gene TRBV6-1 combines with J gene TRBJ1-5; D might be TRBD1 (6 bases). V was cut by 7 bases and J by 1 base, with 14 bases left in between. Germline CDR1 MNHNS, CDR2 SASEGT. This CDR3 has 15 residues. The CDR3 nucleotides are TGTGCCAGCACCGTAGGGGGGGAAAGCAATCAGCCCCAGCATTTT. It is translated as CASTVGGESNQPQHF.

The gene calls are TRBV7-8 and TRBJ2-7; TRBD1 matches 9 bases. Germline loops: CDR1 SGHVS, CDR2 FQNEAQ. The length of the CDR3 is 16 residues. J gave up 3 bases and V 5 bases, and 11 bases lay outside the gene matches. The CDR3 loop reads CASSPKQGARVYEQYF. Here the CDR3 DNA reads TGTGCCAGCAGCCCGAAACAGGGGGCGAGAGTCTACGAGCAGTACTTC.

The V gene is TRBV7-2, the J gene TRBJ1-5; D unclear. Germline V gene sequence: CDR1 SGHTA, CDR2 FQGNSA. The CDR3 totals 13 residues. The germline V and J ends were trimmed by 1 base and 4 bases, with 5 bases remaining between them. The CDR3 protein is CASSLVGNQPQHF. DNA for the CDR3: TGTGCCAGCAGCTTAGTGGGGAATCAGCCCCAGCATTTT.

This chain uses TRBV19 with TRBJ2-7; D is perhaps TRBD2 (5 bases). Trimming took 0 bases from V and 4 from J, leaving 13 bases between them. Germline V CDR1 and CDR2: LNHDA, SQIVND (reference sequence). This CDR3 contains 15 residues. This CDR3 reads CASSIDLGSMYEQYF. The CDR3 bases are TGTGCCAGTAGTATAGATCTGGGGAGTATGTACGAGCAGTACTTC. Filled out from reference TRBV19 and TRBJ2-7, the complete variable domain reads DGGITQSPKYLFRKEGQNVTLSCEQNLNHDAMYWYRQDPGQGLRLIYYSQIVNDFQKGDIAEGYSVSREKKESFPLTVTSAQKNPTAFYLCASSIDLGSMYEQYFGPGTRLTVT.

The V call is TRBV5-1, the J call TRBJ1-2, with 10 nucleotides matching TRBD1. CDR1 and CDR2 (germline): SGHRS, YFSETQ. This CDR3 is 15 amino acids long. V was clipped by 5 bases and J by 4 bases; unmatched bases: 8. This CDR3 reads CASREGQGGPYGYTF. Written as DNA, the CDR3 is TGCGCCAGCAGGGAAGGACAGGGGGGACCCTATGGCTACACCTTC.

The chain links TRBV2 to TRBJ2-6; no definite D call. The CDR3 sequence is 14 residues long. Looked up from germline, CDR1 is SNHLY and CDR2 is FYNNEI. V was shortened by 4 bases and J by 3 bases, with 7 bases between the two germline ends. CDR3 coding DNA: TGTGCCAGCAGTGTCCAGAATGGGGCCAACGTCCTGACTTTC. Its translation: CASSVQNGANVLTF.

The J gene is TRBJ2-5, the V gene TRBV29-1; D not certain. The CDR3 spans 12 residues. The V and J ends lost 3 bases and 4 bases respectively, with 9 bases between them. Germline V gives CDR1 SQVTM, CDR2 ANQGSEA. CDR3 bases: TGCAGCGTTGAGGCTCCCCCAGAGACCCAGTACTTC. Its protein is CSVEAPPETQYF.

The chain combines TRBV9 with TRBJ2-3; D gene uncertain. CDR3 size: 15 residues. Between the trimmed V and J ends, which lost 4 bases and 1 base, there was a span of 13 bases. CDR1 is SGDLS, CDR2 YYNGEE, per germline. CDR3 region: CASSKGPWGTDTQYF. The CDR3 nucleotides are TGTGCCAGCAGCAAAGGACCCTGGGGCACAGATACGCAGTATTTT.

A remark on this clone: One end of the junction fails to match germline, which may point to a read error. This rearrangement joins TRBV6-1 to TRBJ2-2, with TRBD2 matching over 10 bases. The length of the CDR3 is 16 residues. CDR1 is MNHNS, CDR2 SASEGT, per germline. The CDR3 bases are TGTGCCAGCAGGGAAGCGGGGGGGCCCAACACCGGGGAGCTGTTTTTT. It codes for CASREAGGPNTGELFF.

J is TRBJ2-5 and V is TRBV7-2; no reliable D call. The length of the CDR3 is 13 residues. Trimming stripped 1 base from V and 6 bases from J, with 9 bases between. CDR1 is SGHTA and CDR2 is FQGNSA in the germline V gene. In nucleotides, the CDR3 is TGTGCCAGCAGCTTAGAGACCTTAAAGACCCAGTACTTC. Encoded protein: CASSLETLKTQYF.

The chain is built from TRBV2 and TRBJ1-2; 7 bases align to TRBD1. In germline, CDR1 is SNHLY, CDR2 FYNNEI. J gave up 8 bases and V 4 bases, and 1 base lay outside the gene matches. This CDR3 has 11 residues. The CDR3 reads CASSGDSGYTF. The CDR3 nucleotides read TGTGCCAGCAGTGGGGACAGCGGCTACACCTTC.

The CDR3 region is CAWSVWGANEKLFF. CDR3 coding DNA: TGTGCCTGGAGCGTATGGGGGGCCAATGAAAAACTGTTTTTT. The V and J genes are TRBV30 and TRBJ1-4; the D gene is possibly TRBD1 (6 bases). Germline assignment: CDR1 GTSNPN and CDR2 SVGIG (reference sequence). With 3 bases removed from V and 5 bases from J, the gap between germline ends came to 13 bases. The CDR3 is made up of 14 amino acids.

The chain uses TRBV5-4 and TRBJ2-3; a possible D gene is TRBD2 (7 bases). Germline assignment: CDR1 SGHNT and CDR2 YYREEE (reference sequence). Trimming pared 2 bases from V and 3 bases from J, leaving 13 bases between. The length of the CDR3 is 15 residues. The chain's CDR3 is CASSFLGGQTDTQYF. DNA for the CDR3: TGTGCCAGCAGCTTCCTGGGGGGGCAAACAGATACGCAGTATTTT.

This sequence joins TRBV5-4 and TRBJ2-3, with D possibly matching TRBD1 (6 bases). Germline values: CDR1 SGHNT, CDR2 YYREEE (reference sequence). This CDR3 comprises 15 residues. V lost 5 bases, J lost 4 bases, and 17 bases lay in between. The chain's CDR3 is CASRTTGNRPDTQYF. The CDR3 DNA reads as TGTGCCAGCAGAACCACAGGGAATCGTCCAGATACGCAGTATTTT.

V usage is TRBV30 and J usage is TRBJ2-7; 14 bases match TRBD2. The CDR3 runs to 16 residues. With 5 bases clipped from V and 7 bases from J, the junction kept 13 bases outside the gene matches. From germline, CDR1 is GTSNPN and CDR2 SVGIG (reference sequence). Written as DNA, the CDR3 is TGTGCCTGGGACCGAGGGACTAGCGGGAGAGGAGGAGAGCAGTACTTC. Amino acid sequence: CAWDRGTSGRGGEQYF. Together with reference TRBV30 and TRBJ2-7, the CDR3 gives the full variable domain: SQTIHQWPATLVQPVGSPLSLECTVEGTSNPNLYWYRQAAGRGLQLLFYSVGIGQISSEVPQNLSASRPQDRQFILSSKKLLLSDSGFYLCAWDRGTSGRGGEQYFGPGTRLTVT.

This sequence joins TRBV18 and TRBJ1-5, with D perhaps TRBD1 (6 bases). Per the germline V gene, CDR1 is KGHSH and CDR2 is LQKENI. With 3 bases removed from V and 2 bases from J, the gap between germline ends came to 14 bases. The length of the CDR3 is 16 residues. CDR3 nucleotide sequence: TGTGCCAGCTCACCTGTCGGGGGGGGCGGCAATCAGCCCCAGCATTTT. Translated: CASSPVGGGGNQPQHF.

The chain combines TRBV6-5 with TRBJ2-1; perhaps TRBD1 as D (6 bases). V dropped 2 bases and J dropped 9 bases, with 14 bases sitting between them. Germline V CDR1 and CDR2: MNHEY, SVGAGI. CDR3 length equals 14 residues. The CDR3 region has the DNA TGTGCCAGCAGTTACCCGGGGATAGGGGGTGAGCAGTTCTTC. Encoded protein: CASSYPGIGGEQFF.

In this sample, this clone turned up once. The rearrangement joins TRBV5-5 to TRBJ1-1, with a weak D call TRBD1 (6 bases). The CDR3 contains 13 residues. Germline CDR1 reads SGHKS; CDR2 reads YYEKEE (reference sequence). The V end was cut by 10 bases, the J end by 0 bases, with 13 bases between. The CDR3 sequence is CAGGALMNTEAFF. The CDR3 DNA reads TGTGCCGGGGGCGCTTTGATGAACACTGAAGCTTTCTTT.

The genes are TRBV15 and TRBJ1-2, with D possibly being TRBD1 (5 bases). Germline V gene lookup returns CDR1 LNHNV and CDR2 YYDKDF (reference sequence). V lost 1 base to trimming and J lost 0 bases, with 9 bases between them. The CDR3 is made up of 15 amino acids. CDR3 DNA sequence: TGTGCCACCAGCAGAGGACAGTCAGCTAACTATGGCTACACCTTC. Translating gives CATSRGQSANYGYTF.

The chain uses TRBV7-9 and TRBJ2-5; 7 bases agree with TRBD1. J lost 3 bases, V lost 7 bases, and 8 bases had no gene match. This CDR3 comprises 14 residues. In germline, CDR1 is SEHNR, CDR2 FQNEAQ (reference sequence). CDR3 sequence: CASTQGTAKETQYF. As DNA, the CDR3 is TGTGCCAGCACCCAGGGGACAGCTAAAGAGACCCAGTACTTC.